This TCR beta chain came from a study of cytomegalovirus exposure and HLA in healthy donors. Notes on the study in general: In a later analysis, at a false discovery rate of 0.05, under 20,000 TCR beta sequences were associated with HLA alleles.

The PCR ran on 60 Vbeta and 13 Jbeta primers. Repertoires were generated with immunoSEQ multiplex PCR, while TCRdb's copy carries only in-frame clones and drops some. The table lists 200,000 to 250,000 clones, over 65% of them singletons. V was shortened by 6 bases and J by 4 bases, with 6 bases between the two germline ends. This CDR3 is 12 amino acids long. Germline CDR1 and CDR2: LNHDA and SQIVND (reference sequence). Note on this clone: No antigen is known for it.

The clonotype was recovered from a human donor in good health. The chain combines TRBV19 with TRBJ1-4; D call uncertain. The sequenced sample consisted of PBMCs. The CDR3 sequence is CASSEINEKLFF. CDR3 nucleotides: TGTGCCAGTAGCGAGATTAATGAAAAACTGTTTTTT.